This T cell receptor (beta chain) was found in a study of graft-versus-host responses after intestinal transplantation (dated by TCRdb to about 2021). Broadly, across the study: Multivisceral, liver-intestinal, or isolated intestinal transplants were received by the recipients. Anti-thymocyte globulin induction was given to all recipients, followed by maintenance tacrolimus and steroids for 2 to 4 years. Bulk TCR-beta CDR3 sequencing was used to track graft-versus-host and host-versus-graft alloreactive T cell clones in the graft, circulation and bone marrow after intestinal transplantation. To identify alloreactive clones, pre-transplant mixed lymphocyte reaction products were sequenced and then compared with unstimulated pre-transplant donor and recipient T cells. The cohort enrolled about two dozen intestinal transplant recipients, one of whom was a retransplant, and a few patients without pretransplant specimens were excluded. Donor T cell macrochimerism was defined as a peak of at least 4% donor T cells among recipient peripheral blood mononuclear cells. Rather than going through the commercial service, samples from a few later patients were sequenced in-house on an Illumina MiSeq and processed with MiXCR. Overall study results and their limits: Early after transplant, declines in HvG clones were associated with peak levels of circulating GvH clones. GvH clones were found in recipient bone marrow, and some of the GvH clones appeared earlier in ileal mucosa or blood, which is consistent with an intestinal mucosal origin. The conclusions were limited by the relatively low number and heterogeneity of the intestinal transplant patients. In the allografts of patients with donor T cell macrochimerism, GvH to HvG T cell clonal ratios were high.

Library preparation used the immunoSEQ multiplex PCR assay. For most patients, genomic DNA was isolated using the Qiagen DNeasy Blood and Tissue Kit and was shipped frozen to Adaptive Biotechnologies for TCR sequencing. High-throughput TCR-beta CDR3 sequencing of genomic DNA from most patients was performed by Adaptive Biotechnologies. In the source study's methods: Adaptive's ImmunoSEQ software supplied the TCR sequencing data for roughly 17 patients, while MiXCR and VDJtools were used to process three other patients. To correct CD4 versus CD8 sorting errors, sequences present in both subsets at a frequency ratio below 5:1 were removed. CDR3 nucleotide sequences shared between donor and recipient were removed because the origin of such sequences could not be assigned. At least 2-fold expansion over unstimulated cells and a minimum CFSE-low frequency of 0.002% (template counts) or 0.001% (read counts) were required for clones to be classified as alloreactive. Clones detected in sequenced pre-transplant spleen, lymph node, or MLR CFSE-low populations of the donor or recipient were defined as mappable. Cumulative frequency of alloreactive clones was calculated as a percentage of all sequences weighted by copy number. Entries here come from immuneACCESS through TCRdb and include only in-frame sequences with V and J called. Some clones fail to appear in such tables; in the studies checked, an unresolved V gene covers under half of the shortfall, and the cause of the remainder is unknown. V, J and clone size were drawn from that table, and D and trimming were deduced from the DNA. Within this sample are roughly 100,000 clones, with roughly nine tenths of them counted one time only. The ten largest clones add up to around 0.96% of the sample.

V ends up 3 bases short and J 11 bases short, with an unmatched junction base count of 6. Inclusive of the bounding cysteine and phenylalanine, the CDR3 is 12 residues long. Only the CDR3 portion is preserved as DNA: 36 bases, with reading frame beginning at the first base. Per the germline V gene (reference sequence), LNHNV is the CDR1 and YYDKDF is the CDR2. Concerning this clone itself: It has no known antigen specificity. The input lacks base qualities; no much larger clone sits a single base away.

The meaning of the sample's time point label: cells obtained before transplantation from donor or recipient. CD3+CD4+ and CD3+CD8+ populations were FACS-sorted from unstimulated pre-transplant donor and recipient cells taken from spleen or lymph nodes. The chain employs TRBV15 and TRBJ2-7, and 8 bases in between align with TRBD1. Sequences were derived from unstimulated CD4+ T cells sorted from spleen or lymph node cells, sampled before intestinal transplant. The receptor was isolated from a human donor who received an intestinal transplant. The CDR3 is CATSRGTGSKYF. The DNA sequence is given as TGTGCCACCAGCAGGGGGACAGGTTCAAAGTACTTC.